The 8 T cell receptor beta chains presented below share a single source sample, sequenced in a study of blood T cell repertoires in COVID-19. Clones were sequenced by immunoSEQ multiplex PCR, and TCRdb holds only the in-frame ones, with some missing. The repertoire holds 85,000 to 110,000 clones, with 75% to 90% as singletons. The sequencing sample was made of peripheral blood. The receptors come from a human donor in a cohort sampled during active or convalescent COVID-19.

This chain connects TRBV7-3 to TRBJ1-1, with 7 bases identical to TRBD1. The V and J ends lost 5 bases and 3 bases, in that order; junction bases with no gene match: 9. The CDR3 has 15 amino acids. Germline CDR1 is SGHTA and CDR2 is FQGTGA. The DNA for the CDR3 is TGTGCCAGCAGCCCTACAGGGGCGAGGGACACTGAAGCTTTCTTT. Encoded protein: CASSPTGARDTEAFF.

CDR3 protein: CASSSLYRGTYEQYF. DNA for the CDR3: TGTGCCAGCAGCTCCCTGTACAGGGGGACCTACGAGCAGTACTTC. V usage is TRBV5-6 and J usage is TRBJ2-7; 8 positions agree with TRBD1. CDR1 is SGHDT, CDR2 YYEEEE, per germline. The ends lost 3 bases at V and 2 bases at J; junction bases unmatched: 7. The CDR3 spans 15 residues.

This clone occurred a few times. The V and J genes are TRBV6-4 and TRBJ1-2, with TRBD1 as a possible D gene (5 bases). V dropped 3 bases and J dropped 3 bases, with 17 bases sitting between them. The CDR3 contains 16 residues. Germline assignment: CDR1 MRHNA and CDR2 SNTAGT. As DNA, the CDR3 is TGTGCCAGCAGTGAGCCAGGGCGTATTAAAGACTATGGCTACACCTTC. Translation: CASSEPGRIKDYGYTF.

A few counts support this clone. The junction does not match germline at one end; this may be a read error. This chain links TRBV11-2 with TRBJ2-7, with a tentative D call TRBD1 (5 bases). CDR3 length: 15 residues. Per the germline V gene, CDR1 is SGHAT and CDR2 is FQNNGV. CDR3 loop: CASSLDLRASYEQYF. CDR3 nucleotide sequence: TGTGCCAGCAGCCTAGATCTCAGGGCTTCCTACGAGCAGTACTTC.

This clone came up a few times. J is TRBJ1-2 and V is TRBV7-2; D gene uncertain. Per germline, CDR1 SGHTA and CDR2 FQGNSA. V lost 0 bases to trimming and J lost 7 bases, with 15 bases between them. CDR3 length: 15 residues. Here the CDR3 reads CASSLAQTTLAGYTF. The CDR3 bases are TGTGCCAGCAGCTTAGCACAGACTACCTTGGCTGGCTACACCTTC. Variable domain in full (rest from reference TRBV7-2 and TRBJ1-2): GAGVSQSPSNKVTEKGKDVELRCDPISGHTALYWYRQSLGQGLEFLIYFQGNSAPDKSGLPSDRFSAERTGGSVSTLTIQRTQQEDSAVYLCASSLAQTTLAGYTFGSGTRLTVV.

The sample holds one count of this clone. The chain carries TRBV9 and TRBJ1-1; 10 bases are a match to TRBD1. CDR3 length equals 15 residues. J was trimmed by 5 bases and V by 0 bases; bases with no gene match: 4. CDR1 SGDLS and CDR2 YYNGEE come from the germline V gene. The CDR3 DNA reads TGTGCCAGCAGCGTAGTAAGGACAGGGGGTACTGAAGCTTTCTTT. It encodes CASSVVRTGGTEAFF.

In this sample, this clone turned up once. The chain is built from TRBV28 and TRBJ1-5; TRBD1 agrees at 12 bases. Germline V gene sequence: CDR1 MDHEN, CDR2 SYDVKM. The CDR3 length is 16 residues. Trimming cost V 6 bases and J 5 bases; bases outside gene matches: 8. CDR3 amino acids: CASRTPGTGGHQPQHF. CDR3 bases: TGTGCCAGCAGAACCCCCGGGACAGGGGGCCATCAGCCCCAGCATTTT.

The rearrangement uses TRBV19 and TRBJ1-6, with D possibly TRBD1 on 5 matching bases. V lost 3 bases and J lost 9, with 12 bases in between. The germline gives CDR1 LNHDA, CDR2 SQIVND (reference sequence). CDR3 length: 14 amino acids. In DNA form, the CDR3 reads TGTGCCAGTAGTATGCGGGGGGTTTTTTCACCCCTCCACTTT. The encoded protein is CASSMRGVFSPLHF.